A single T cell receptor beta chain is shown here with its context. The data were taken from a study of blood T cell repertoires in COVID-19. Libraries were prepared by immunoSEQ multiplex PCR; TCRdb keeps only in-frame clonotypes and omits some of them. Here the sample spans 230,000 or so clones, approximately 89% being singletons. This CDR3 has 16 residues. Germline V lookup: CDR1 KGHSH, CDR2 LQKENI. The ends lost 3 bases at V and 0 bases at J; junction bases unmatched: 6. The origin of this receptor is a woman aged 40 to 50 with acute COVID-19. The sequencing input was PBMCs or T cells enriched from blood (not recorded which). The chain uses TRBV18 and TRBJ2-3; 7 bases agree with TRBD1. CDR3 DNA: TGTGCCAGCTCACCGACGCCGGACAGGAGCACAGATACGCAGTATTTT. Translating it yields CASSPTPDRSTDTQYF.